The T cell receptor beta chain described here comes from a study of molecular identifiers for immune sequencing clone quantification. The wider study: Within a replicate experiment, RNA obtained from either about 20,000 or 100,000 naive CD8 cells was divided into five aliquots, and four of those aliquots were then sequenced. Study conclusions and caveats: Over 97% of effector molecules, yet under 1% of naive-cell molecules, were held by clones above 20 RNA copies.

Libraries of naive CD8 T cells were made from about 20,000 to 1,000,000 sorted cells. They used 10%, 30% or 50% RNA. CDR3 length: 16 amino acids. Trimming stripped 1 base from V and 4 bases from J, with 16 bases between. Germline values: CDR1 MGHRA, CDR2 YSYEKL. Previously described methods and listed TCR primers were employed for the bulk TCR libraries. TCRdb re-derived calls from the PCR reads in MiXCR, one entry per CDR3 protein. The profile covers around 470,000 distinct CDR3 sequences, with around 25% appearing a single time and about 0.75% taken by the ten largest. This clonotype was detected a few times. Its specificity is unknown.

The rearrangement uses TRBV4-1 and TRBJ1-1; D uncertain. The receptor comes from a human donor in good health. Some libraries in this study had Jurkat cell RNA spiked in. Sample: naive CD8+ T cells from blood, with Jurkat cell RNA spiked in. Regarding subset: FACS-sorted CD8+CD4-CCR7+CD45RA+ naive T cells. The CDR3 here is CASSQVSPGWGTEAFF. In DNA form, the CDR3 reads TGCGCCAGCAGCCAAGTTTCTCCAGGTTGGGGCACTGAAGCTTTCTTT.